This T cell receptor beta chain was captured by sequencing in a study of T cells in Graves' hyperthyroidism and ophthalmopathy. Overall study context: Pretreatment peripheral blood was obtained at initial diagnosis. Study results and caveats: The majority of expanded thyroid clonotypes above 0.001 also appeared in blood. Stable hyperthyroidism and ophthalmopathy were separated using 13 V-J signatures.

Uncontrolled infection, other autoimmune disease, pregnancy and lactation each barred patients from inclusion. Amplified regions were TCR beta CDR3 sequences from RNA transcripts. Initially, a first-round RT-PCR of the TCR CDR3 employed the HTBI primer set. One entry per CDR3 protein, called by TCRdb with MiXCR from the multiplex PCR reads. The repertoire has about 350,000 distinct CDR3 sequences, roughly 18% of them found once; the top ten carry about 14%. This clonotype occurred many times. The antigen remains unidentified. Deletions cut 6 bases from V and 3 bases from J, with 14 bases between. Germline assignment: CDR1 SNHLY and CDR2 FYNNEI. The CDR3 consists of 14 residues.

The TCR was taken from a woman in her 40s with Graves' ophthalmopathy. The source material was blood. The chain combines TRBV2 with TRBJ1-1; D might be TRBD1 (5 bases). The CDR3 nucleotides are TGTGCCAGCAGGATGCGGGGGGATTACACTGAAGCTTTCTTT. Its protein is CASRMRGDYTEAFF.